This entry concerns a single TCR beta chain. The data were obtained in a study of cytotoxic CD8 clonotypes in ibrutinib-treated CLL. Method: immunoSEQ multiplex PCR; TCRdb's copy keeps in-frame clones and lacks some. The data show roughly 160,000 clones, 81% seen once. The CDR3 covers 14 residues. Trimming left V 1 base short and J 4 bases short, with 9 bases between. CDR1 is SGHAT, CDR2 FQNNGV, per germline. Sequences were derived from PBMCs, sampled after 12 months of ibrutinib treatment. This chain connects TRBV11-2 to TRBJ2-3; weak D call: TRBD2 (5 bases). The sequence was obtained from a human donor with chronic lymphocytic leukemia. The CDR3 DNA reads as TGTGCCAGCAGCTTAGCGGGGTACGCAGATACGCAGTATTTT. This sequence encodes CASSLAGYADTQYF.